What follows are 2 T cell receptor beta chains derived from one specimen sequenced in a study of lymphopenia after photon versus proton radiotherapy. This table comes from immunoSEQ multiplex PCR, and its TCRdb copy is limited to in-frame clones, with some not included. The sample gives around 20,000 clones, about nine tenths of which show up once; approximately 9.1% is in the top ten. The sequences come from peripheral blood, collected from a patient treated with proton-based radiotherapy. The receptors here all came from an older man with pancreatic cancer.

V is TRBV19 and J is TRBJ2-2, with a tentative D call TRBD2 (6 bases). There are 16 residues in the CDR3. V gave up 1 base and J gave up 2 bases, with 11 bases separating them. The germline gives CDR1 LNHDA, CDR2 SQIVND (reference sequence). CDR3 sequence reads: CASSIAGGLNTGELFF. CDR3 nucleotide sequence: TGTGCCAGTAGTATAGCTGGGGGACTTAACACCGGGGAGCTGTTTTTT.

The chain uses TRBV9 and TRBJ1-2, with a tentative D call TRBD1 (5 bases). The V gene lost 0 bases and the J gene lost 3 bases, with 15 bases spanning the gap. There are 16 residues in the CDR3. Germline values: CDR1 SGDLS, CDR2 YYNGEE. The CDR3 region has the DNA TGTGCCAGCAGCGTAGTCGTTGGGGGGATAGACTATGGCTACACCTTC. Amino acids: CASSVVVGGIDYGYTF. The entire variable domain, with the rest obtained from reference TRBV9 and TRBJ1-2, is as follows: DSGVTQTPKHLITATGQRVTLRCSPRSGDLSVYWYQQSLDQGLQFLIQYYNGEERAKGNILERFSAQQFPDLHSELNLSSLELGDSALYFCASSVVVGGIDYGYTFGSGTRLTVV.